Shown below are 22 T cell receptor beta chains from a single sample sequenced in a study of early T cells in non-severe SARS-CoV-2 infection. TCRdb re-derived calls from the 5' RACE reads in MiXCR, one entry per CDR3 protein. Among around 66,000 distinct CDR3 sequences, roughly 5.7% were seen once, and the ten largest hold about 3.4%. This specimen consisted of whole blood, obtained at baseline. The receptors here all came from an adult who was a healthcare worker with PCR-confirmed SARS-CoV-2 infection or an uninfected control (not recorded which).

Only a few counts were recorded for this clonotype. This rearrangement joins TRBV5-6 to TRBJ2-3, with TRBD2 identical over 8 bases. CDR3 length: 15 amino acids. The germline gives CDR1 SGHDT, CDR2 YYEEEE. The junction had 10 bases not matched to a gene; V was cut back by 7 bases and J by 3 bases. The CDR3, as DNA: TGTGCCAGCGTCGAGCGGGGGAGGATGACAGATACGCAGTATTTT. Protein product: CASVERGRMTDTQYF. The full variable domain, in which reference TRBV5-6 and TRBJ2-3 provide the parts outside the CDR3, is DAGVTQSPTHLIKTRGQQVTLRCSPKSGHDTVSWYQQALGQGPQFIFQYYEEEERQRGNFPDRFSGHQFPNYSSELNVNALLLGDSALYLCASVERGRMTDTQYFGPGTRLTVL.

This clonotype was detected many times. This chain uses TRBV7-2 with TRBJ2-1, with 8 positions matching TRBD2. V gave up 4 bases and J gave up 6 bases; unmatched junction bases: 11. The CDR3 extends over 16 amino acids. Germline CDR1 is SGHTA and CDR2 is FQGNSA. CDR3 residues: CASSSKKREPTNEQFF. CDR3 in DNA: TGTGCCAGCAGCTCTAAAAAGCGGGAGCCCACCAATGAGCAGTTCTTC.

Many counts were recorded for this clonotype. This chain connects TRBV11-3 to TRBJ2-7; 7 bases align to TRBD1. The V gene's germline CDR1 is SGHNT and CDR2 YENEEA. The V gene end was trimmed by 5 bases and the J gene end by 2 bases; junction bases not matched to a gene: 9. The CDR3 sequence is 15 residues long. For the CDR3, the DNA is TGTGCCAGCAGCGCCACCGGGACAGATCCCTACGAGCAGTACTTC. Residues: CASSATGTDPYEQYF.

This clonotype was counted a few times. The chain links TRBV10-3 to TRBJ2-4, with no clear D. Germline V gene lookup returns CDR1 ENHRY and CDR2 SYGVKD. This CDR3 spans 14 amino acids. Trimming took 10 bases from V and 0 from J, leaving 13 bases between them. The CDR3 DNA is TGTGCCACCGCTCCGGCCCTAGCCAAAAACATTCAGTACTTC. Translating gives CATAPALAKNIQYF.

This clonotype was recorded a few times. The chain employs TRBV21-1 and TRBJ2-3; TRBD1 is taken as the D call from the table, unchecked against the DNA. TRBV21-1 is marked as a pseudogene. CDR3 size: 18 residues. The CDR3 bases are TGTGCCAGCAGCAAAAAGAATTTTACAGGGTGGAGGACAGATACGCAGTATTTT. Residues: CASSKKNFTGWRTDTQYF.

This clonotype was recorded at least ten times. This chain joins TRBV4-1 and TRBJ2-1; TRBD1 or TRBD2 may be the D gene (6 bases each). Germline assignment: CDR1 MGHRA and CDR2 YSYEKL. The CDR3 is 17 residues long. Trimming shortened V by 2 bases and J by 0 bases, and 14 bases separated the two germline ends. Here the CDR3 reads CASSQYLGGDSYNEQFF. The CDR3 region has the DNA TGCGCCAGCAGCCAATATCTCGGGGGCGACTCCTACAATGAGCAGTTCTTC.

This clonotype was detected many times. The chain uses TRBV27 and TRBJ1-4; tentative D call: TRBD1 (5 bases). Trimming removed 2 bases at V and 8 bases at J, with 9 bases between. This CDR3 region has 13 residues. The germline CDR1 and CDR2 sequences are MNHEY and SMNVEV (reference sequence). CDR3 in amino acids: CASSLQGGEKLFF. CDR3 coding DNA: TGTGCCAGCAGTTTACAGGGTGGAGAAAAACTGTTTTTT.

This clonotype has just a few counts. The chain is built from TRBV10-3 and TRBJ2-7; TRBD2 matches at 7 bases. V gave up 8 bases and J gave up 6 bases; unmatched junction bases: 7. The CDR3 runs to 12 residues. The germline V gene has CDR1 ENHRY and CDR2 SYGVKD. The CDR3 region is CAIWGGNAEQYF. Written as DNA, the CDR3 is TGTGCCATCTGGGGAGGGAATGCCGAGCAGTACTTC.

This clonotype came up many times. The chain is built from TRBV6-5 and TRBJ1-2, with 8 bases lining up with TRBD1. This CDR3 comprises 13 residues. Unmatched junction bases numbered 5, after V lost 3 bases and J lost 8 bases. Germline-derived CDR1 and CDR2 are MNHEY and SVGAGI. The CDR3 loop is CASSYQGAKGYTF. The CDR3 region has the DNA TGTGCCAGCAGTTATCAGGGGGCGAAAGGCTACACCTTC.

V is TRBV28 and J is TRBJ2-1; 13 nucleotides agree with TRBD2. Trimming took 6 bases from V and 8 from J; bases not matched to a gene: 4. This CDR3 region has 14 residues. Germline assignment: CDR1 MDHEN and CDR2 SYDVKM. The CDR3 nucleotides read TGTGCCAGCAGCCCGGGACTAGCGGGATATGAGCAGTTCTTC. Amino acid sequence: CASSPGLAGYEQFF.

This clonotype has more than one count but fewer than ten. This chain joins TRBV7-2 and TRBJ2-7; D unclear. V lost 5 bases and J 7 bases, leaving 15 bases between the germline ends. This CDR3 comprises 13 residues. Germline V gives CDR1 SGHTA, CDR2 FQGNSA. CDR3 bases: TGTGCCAGCAGCCCAGGACCTGCGAGGGAGCAGTACTTC. Protein sequence: CASSPGPAREQYF.

This clonotype has a handful of counts. The chain uses TRBV28 and TRBJ2-1; 9 nucleotides align to TRBD1. Germline V lookup: CDR1 MDHEN, CDR2 SYDVKM. J lost 9 bases, V lost 2 bases, and 11 bases had no gene match. CDR3 size: 16 residues. This CDR3 is CASSLEGQGQGGEQFF. CDR3 DNA: TGTGCCAGCAGTTTAGAGGGACAGGGCCAGGGGGGTGAGCAGTTCTTC.

This clonotype was counted many times. This chain uses TRBV6-5 with TRBJ2-7; 11 bases map to TRBD2. Germline V gene data show CDR1 as MNHEY and CDR2 as SVGAGI. This CDR3 has 12 amino acids. The V and J ends lost 11 bases and 4 bases, in that order; junction bases with no gene match: 4. CDR3 nucleotide sequence: TGTGCCTCGGGACTAGCGGAATACGAGCAGTACTTC. Protein sequence: CASGLAEYEQYF.

This clonotype has ten or more counts. This chain links TRBV27 with TRBJ2-1; TRBD2 matches at 11 bases. Germline-derived CDR1 and CDR2 are MNHEY and SMNVEV (reference sequence). The ends lost 3 bases at V and 9 bases at J; junction bases unmatched: 16. The CDR3 consists of 18 residues. As DNA, the CDR3 is TGTGCCAGCAGTTTTGGACGAGGGACTAGCGGAGTGGGGTCTGAGCAGTTCTTC. It specifies CASSFGRGTSGVGSEQFF.

This clonotype counts as medium-sized (0.01 to 0.1%). The gene calls are TRBV6-5 and TRBJ1-1; D uncertain. Between the trimmed V and J ends, which lost 3 bases and 1 base, there was a span of 3 bases. CDR1 and CDR2 (germline): MNHEY, SVGAGI. This CDR3 has 12 residues. The DNA of the CDR3 is TGTGCCAGCAGTTATCGGAACACTGAAGCTTTCTTT. This codes for CASSYRNTEAFF.

This clonotype was seen a few times. The rearrangement joins TRBV5-6 to TRBJ1-2; no clear D. The germline V gene has CDR1 SGHDT and CDR2 YYEEEE. The CDR3 totals 15 residues. Trimming cost V 7 bases and J 4 bases, with 20 bases left between them. The CDR3 sequence: CASGVGVGLLYGYTF. Written as DNA, the CDR3 is TGTGCCAGCGGCGTTGGTGTAGGACTCCTCTATGGCTACACCTTC.

CDR3 DNA: TGTGCCAGCAGCTTGGCCGCACTTCACACTGAAGCTTTCTTT. Its translation is CASSLAALHTEAFF. This chain connects TRBV5-4 to TRBJ1-1; unclear D gene. Trimming pared 0 bases from V and 3 bases from J, leaving 9 bases between. The CDR3 contains 14 residues. Germline CDR1 and CDR2: SGHNT and YYREEE (reference sequence). The entire variable domain, with the rest obtained from reference TRBV5-4 and TRBJ1-1, is as follows: ETGVTQSPTHLIKTRGQQVTLRCSSQSGHNTVSWYQQALGQGPQFIFQYYREEENGRGNFPPRFSGLQFPNYSSELNVNALELDDSALYLCASSLAALHTEAFFGQGTRLTVV.

In this sample, this clonotype turned up many times. This chain connects TRBV10-1 to TRBJ2-7, with 10 bases identical to TRBD2. V lost 2 bases and J lost 2; bases outside the gene matches: 9. The CDR3 runs 17 residues. Germline CDR1 is WNHNN and CDR2 is SYGVQD (reference sequence). The CDR3 loop reads CASSEEREGQNAYEQYF. CDR3 coding DNA: TGCGCCAGCAGTGAGGAGCGGGAGGGCCAGAACGCCTACGAGCAGTACTTC.

This clonotype has a count of ten or more. The chain links TRBV7-9 to TRBJ2-1; D possibly corresponds to TRBD2 (6 bases). Trimming took 5 bases from V and 4 from J, leaving 18 bases between them. Germline loops: CDR1 SEHNR, CDR2 FQNEAQ (reference sequence). The CDR3 has 16 amino acids. The CDR3 spells CASSPIGSLGYNEQFF. As DNA, the CDR3 is TGTGCCAGCAGCCCGATCGGGAGTCTCGGATACAATGAGCAGTTCTTC.

This clonotype was recorded many times. The chain recombines TRBV28 with TRBJ2-7; a weak D match, TRBD1 (6 bases). The germline gives CDR1 MDHEN, CDR2 SYDVKM. This CDR3 has 14 residues. Trimming left V 1 base short and J 4 bases short, with 11 bases between. The CDR3 spells CASSLYRTVYEQYF. CDR3 nucleotide sequence: TGTGCCAGCAGTTTATATAGGACAGTGTACGAGCAGTACTTC.

This clonotype occurred a few times. The V and J genes are TRBV12-3 or TRBV12-4 and TRBJ1-1; D remains unclear. Trimming took 6 bases from V and 5 from J, leaving 19 bases between them. The CDR3 extends over 15 amino acids. The CDR3 coding sequence is TGTGCCAGCAGATACCGGAGGACTGCGGGGACTGAAGCTTTCTTT. As protein: CASRYRRTAGTEAFF.

The CDR3 here is CASRVSGRTDTQYF. As DNA, the CDR3 is TGTGCCAGCAGAGTTAGCGGGAGGACAGATACGCAGTATTTT. This chain connects TRBV6-1 to TRBJ2-3, with 10 bases fitting TRBD2. V was pared by 6 bases and J by 3 bases, with 3 bases of the junction left unmatched. The V gene's germline CDR1 is MNHNS and CDR2 SASEGT. The CDR3 consists of 14 residues.